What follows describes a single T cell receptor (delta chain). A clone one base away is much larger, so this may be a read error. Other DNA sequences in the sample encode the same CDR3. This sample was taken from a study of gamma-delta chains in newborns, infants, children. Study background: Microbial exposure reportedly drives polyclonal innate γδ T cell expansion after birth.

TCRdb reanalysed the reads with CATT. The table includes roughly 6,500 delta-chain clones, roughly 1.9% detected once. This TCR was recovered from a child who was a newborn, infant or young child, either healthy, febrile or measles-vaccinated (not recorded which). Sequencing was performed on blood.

CDR3 residues: CACDILGETAQLFF. CDR3 nucleotides: TGTGCCTGTGACATACTGGGGGAGACAGCACAGCTCTTCTTT. The V gene is TRDV2, the J gene TRDJ2; 9 bases are a match to TRDD3. The CDR3 contains 14 residues. Germline lookup yields CDR1 GEAIGNYY and CDR2 EKD.